These 15 T cell receptor beta chains were sequenced from one sample in a study of blood T cell repertoires in COVID-19 (dated by TCRdb to about 2020). Library method: the immunoSEQ multiplex PCR assay. TCRdb obtained this table from immuneACCESS and retained in-frame rearrangements with V and J assigned. These tables miss some clones; where compared with another copy, unresolved V genes account for less than half of the shortfall, and the remainder is unexplained. The sample includes a few hundred thousand clones, with roughly 83% observed a single time. Roughly 12% of the sample is in the top ten clones. The sequencing input was peripheral blood. The receptors here all came from a man older than 75 with acute or convalescent COVID-19.

This sequence joins TRBV19 and TRBJ2-1; D is unclear. V lost 5 bases, J lost 0 bases, and 11 bases lay in between. Per the germline V gene, CDR1 is LNHDA and CDR2 is SQIVND (reference sequence). This CDR3 contains 15 residues. CDR3 sequence reads: CASSRRRNSYNEQFF. CDR3 coding DNA: TGTGCCAGTAGTCGACGGCGGAACTCCTACAATGAGCAGTTCTTC.

The V gene is TRBV19, the J gene TRBJ1-5; D is unresolved. Trimming took off 7 bases at V and 2 bases at J, with 15 bases between the two ends. The CDR3 runs 15 residues. CDR1 and CDR2 from the germline V gene are LNHDA and SQIVND (reference sequence). For the CDR3, the DNA is TGTGCCAGTACCACGGCGGGAAGGGGCAATCAGCCCCAGCATTTT. It is translated as CASTTAGRGNQPQHF.

This clone was observed a single time. The rearrangement links TRBV28 to TRBJ1-5, with D possibly matching TRBD1 (5 bases). Germline V CDR1 and CDR2: MDHEN, SYDVKM. Between the trimmed V and J ends, which lost 6 bases and 2 bases, there was a span of 14 bases. This CDR3 region has 15 residues. CDR3 in DNA: TGTGCCAGCAGACTCAGTGGGGGGGGCAATCAGCCCCAGCATTTT. As protein: CASRLSGGGNQPQHF.

V gene TRBV19 combines with J gene TRBJ2-5; a possible D gene is TRBD2 (6 bases). Trimming shortened V by 9 bases and J by 5 bases, and 22 bases separated the two germline ends. The CDR3 covers 15 residues. Looked up from germline, CDR1 is LNHDA and CDR2 is SQIVND (reference sequence). The CDR3 loop reads CASESSGPGMETQYF. CDR3 DNA: TGTGCCAGCGAGAGTAGCGGCCCCGGGATGGAGACCCAGTACTTC.

The J gene is TRBJ2-1, the V gene TRBV5-5; 7 bases map to TRBD1. Germline V gene sequence: CDR1 SGHKS, CDR2 YYEKEE (reference sequence). The V gene end was trimmed by 4 bases and the J gene end by 5 bases; junction bases not matched to a gene: 3. The CDR3 length is 13 residues. CDR3 sequence: CASSGTANNEQFF. In DNA form, the CDR3 reads TGTGCCAGCAGCGGGACAGCAAACAATGAGCAGTTCTTC.

V usage is TRBV9 and J usage is TRBJ1-2, with TRBD1 identical over 8 bases. After removal of 0 bases from V and 4 bases from J, the junction contained 8 bases not matched to a gene. The CDR3 spans 16 residues. In germline, CDR1 is SGDLS, CDR2 YYNGEE. The chain's CDR3 is CASSVATGAGGYGYTF. The CDR3 DNA reads as TGTGCCAGCAGCGTAGCGACAGGGGCGGGCGGCTATGGCTACACCTTC. Complete variable domain (other parts from reference TRBV9 and TRBJ1-2): DSGVTQTPKHLITATGQRVTLRCSPRSGDLSVYWYQQSLDQGLQFLIQYYNGEERAKGNILERFSAQQFPDLHSELNLSSLELGDSALYFCASSVATGAGGYGYTFGSGTRLTVV.

The rearrangement joins TRBV7-8 to TRBJ2-5; perhaps TRBD1 as D (7 bases). V shed 4 bases and J shed 4 bases, with 19 bases lying between them. The CDR3 sequence is 16 residues long. Germline-derived CDR1 and CDR2 are SGHVS and FQNEAQ. DNA for the CDR3: TGTGCCAGCAGCTCGACAGGGTGGAGGGAAGGAGAGACCCAGTACTTC. Translated: CASSSTGWREGETQYF.

V is TRBV9 and J is TRBJ2-1; the D gene is possibly TRBD1 (6 bases). The germline CDR1 and CDR2 sequences are SGDLS and YYNGEE. CDR3 length: 13 residues. V lost 0 bases and J 13 bases, leaving 14 bases between the germline ends. CDR3 nucleotides: TGTGCCAGCAGCGTAGGGGACAAAGTTGCTCAGTTCTTC. Translating it yields CASSVGDKVAQFF.

The chain joins TRBV7-8 to TRBJ2-1; tentative D call: TRBD2 (5 bases). Germline values: CDR1 SGHVS, CDR2 FQNEAQ. Trimming cost V 3 bases and J 0 bases, with 12 bases left between them. The CDR3 has 16 residues. The CDR3 reads CASSFSGVSSYNEQFF. The CDR3 region has the DNA TGTGCCAGCAGCTTTTCCGGGGTGAGCTCCTACAATGAGCAGTTCTTC.

The chain is built from TRBV2 and TRBJ2-1, with D maybe TRBD1 (5 bases). The CDR3 is made up of 16 amino acids. Trimming removed 5 bases at V and 0 bases at J, with 14 bases between. Germline V gene data show CDR1 as SNHLY and CDR2 as FYNNEI. This CDR3 is CASSPDSLNSYNEQFF. The CDR3 DNA sequence: TGTGCCAGCAGTCCTGACAGTCTTAACTCCTACAATGAGCAGTTCTTC.

V and J are TRBV9 and TRBJ2-3; D is unclear. The CDR3 is made up of 13 amino acids. Trimming stripped 3 bases from V and 6 bases from J, with 11 bases between. Germline-derived CDR1 and CDR2 are SGDLS and YYNGEE. This chain's CDR3 is CASSEPPVDTQYF. The CDR3 nucleotides are TGTGCCAGCAGCGAGCCCCCCGTTGATACGCAGTATTTT.

A few counts support this clone. The sample has other DNA sequences that encode this CDR3 too. The chain has TRBV19 and TRBJ1-5; the D is unclear. CDR1 and CDR2 from the germline V gene are LNHDA and SQIVND (reference sequence). This CDR3 contains 15 residues. Trimming removed 4 bases from V and 10 bases from J, with 20 bases in between. The CDR3 region is CASSTLHSGDLPQHF. The DNA of the CDR3 is TGTGCCAGTAGTACACTCCACAGCGGAGATCTACCCCAGCATTTT. Filled out from reference TRBV19 and TRBJ1-5, the complete variable domain reads DGGITQSPKYLFRKEGQNVTLSCEQNLNHDAMYWYRQDPGQGLRLIYYSQIVNDFQKGDIAEGYSVSREKKESFPLTVTSAQKNPTAFYLCASSTLHSGDLPQHFGDGTRLSIL.

The rearrangement uses TRBV28 and TRBJ1-1; TRBD1 matches 12 bases. The CDR3 has 17 residues. V gave up 7 bases and J gave up 4 bases; unmatched junction bases: 13. Germline V gene lookup returns CDR1 MDHEN and CDR2 SYDVKM. CDR3 coding DNA: TGTGCCAGCACCGTTGAGGGACAGGGGGCGGGGGCCACTGAAGCTTTCTTT. Its translation: CASTVEGQGAGATEAFF.

The chain carries TRBV3-1 (or the pseudogene TRBV3-2) and TRBJ2-2; D perhaps matches TRBD2 (5 bases). The CDR3 extends over 13 amino acids. V shed 4 bases and J shed 5 bases, with 8 bases lying between them. Germline V gene lookup returns CDR1 LGHDT and CDR2 YNNKEL (reference sequence). In nucleotides, the CDR3 is TGTGCCAGCAGCCGGACGGGAACCGGGGAGCTGTTTTTT. Translating gives CASSRTGTGELFF.

The J gene is TRBJ2-2, the V gene TRBV7-6; no firm D call. In germline, CDR1 is SGHVS, CDR2 FNYEAQ. The CDR3 runs 15 residues. Trimming cost V 0 bases and J 5 bases, with 10 bases left between them. CDR3 sequence: CASSLAWRWTGELFF. In DNA, the CDR3 is TGTGCCAGCAGCTTAGCGTGGCGGTGGACCGGGGAGCTGTTTTTT.